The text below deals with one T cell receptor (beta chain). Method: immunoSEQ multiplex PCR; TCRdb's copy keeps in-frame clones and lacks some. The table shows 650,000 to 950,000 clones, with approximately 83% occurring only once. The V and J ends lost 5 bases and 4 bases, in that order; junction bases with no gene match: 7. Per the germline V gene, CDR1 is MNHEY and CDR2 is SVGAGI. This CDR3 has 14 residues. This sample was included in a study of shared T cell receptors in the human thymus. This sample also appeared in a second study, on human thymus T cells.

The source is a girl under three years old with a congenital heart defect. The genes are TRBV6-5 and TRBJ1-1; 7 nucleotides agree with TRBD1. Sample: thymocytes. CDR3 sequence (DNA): TGTGCCAGCAGTCAACAGGGGATTGTCACTGAAGCTTTCTTT. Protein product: CASSQQGIVTEAFF.